A selection of T cell receptor beta chains follows, all from one sample in a study of OX40 agonist ivuxolimab in advanced cancers. TCRdb keeps only in-frame clones here, not all; method: immunoSEQ multiplex PCR. The sample carries around 93,000 clones, about 83% recorded once. Source: CD4+ or CD8+ T cells sorted from blood, taken in a trial of the OX40 agonist ivuxolimab. The origin of the receptors is an adult with an advanced solid tumor such as melanoma, head and neck, liver or kidney cancer. Both conserved end residues are part of each CDR3. A D gene is named only where the DNA matches it firmly. Clone size is stated in some rows and not others, as once, few, many or a class when expanded.

NA	TRBJ1-4	TRBV6-5	NA	CASSYGVGNEKLFF	TGTGCCAGCAGTTACGGGGTAGGAAATGAAAAACTGTTTTTT
NA	TRBJ1-4	TRBV6-1	NA	CASSPTGATEKLFF	TGTGCCAGCAGTCCCACGGGCGCAACTGAAAAACTGTTTTTT
NA	TRBJ2-3	TRBV18	NA	CASSLGADTQYF	TGTGCCAGCTCACTGGGTGCAGATACGCAGTATTTT
NA	TRBJ1-2	TRBV7-2	NA	CASSLAQSPGGYTF	TGTGCCAGCAGCTTAGCACAGTCCCCGGGGGGCTACACCTTC
TRBD1	TRBJ2-3	TRBV5-1	NA	CAIDLPGQGTDTQYF	TGCGCCATCGACCTCCCGGGACAGGGCACAGATACGCAGTATTTT
NA	TRBJ2-1	TRBV6-5	once	CASRLGNEQFF	TGTGCCAGCAGGTTAGGCAATGAGCAGTTCTTC
NA	TRBJ2-1	TRBV1	NA	CTSSQDLGAPKINEQFF	TGCACCAGCAGCCAAGATCTTGGGGCCCCCAAAATAAATGAGCAGTTCTTC
NA	TRBJ2-2	TRBV6-6	NA	CASSYDGRSGELFF	TGTGCCAGCAGTTATGATGGCCGGAGCGGGGAGCTGTTTTTT
TRBD1	TRBJ1-5	TRBV4-1	NA	CASSQDRDNQPQHF	TGCGCCAGCAGCCAGGACAGGGATAATCAGCCCCAGCATTTT
TRBD1	TRBJ2-2	TRBV5-3	NA	CARSLGQGVVTGELFF	TGTGCCAGAAGCTTGGGGCAGGGGGTGGTCACCGGGGAGCTGTTTTTT
NA	TRBJ2-1	TRBV19	few	CASKNPGGNEQFF	TGTGCCAGTAAAAACCCTGGGGGCAATGAGCAGTTCTTC
NA	TRBJ2-7	TRBV29-1	NA	CSGLGTYERYF	TGCAGCGGCCTGGGGACCTACGAGCGGTACTTC
NA	TRBJ2-3	TRBV9	NA	CASSPTRPADTQYF	TGTGCCAGCAGCCCAACCAGGCCGGCAGATACGCAGTATTTT
NA	TRBJ1-3	TRBV5-1	NA	CASSRTDSGNTIYF	TGCGCCAGCAGCCGAACAGACTCTGGAAACACCATATATTTT
TRBD1	TRBJ2-3	TRBV10-1	NA	CASSEGARSTDTQYF	TGCGCCAGCAGCGAGGGGGCCCGAAGCACAGATACGCAGTATTTT
TRBD1	TRBJ2-1	TRBV29-1	few	CSVEAGQGAGEQFF	TGCAGCGTTGAAGCTGGACAGGGGGCGGGTGAGCAGTTCTTC
NA	TRBJ1-2	TRBV5-4	NA	CASSSAGGGGVGGYTF	TGTGCCAGCAGCTCCGCTGGGGGAGGAGGGGTTGGTGGCTACACCTTC
NA	TRBJ1-4	TRBV30	NA	CASSGPGVTTNEKLFF	TGTGCCTCTTCTGGTCCCGGGGTTACAACTAATGAAAAACTGTTTTTT
TRBD2	TRBJ2-4	TRBV5-1	NA	CASSFQSGDIQYF	TGCGCCAGCAGCTTCCAGAGCGGGGACATTCAGTACTTC
TRBD1	TRBJ1-1	TRBV29-1	NA	CSARDRGTGTEAFF	TGCAGCGCCCGGGACAGGGGAACGGGGACTGAAGCTTTCTTT
TRBD2	TRBJ2-1	TRBV5-1	NA	CASSLEAGVTLGYNEQFF	TGCGCCAGCAGCTTGGAAGCGGGGGTCACCTTAGGCTACAATGAGCAGTTCTTC
NA	TRBJ1-2	TRBV6-5	NA	CASSYSGGSYGYTF	TGTGCCAGCAGTTATTCTGGGGGCAGTTATGGCTACACCTTC
TRBD2	TRBJ2-3	TRBV6-5	NA	CASSWTSGTDTQYF	TGTGCCAGCAGTTGGACTAGCGGCACAGATACGCAGTATTTT
NA	TRBJ1-2	TRBV5-6	NA	CASSLGPINYGYTF	TGTGCCAGCAGCCTGGGACCGATTAACTATGGCTACACCTTC
TRBD2	TRBJ2-5	TRBV6-1	NA	CASSEGLAGRETQYF	TGTGCCAGCAGTGAAGGACTAGCGGGACGGGAGACCCAGTACTTC
NA	TRBJ2-7	TRBV5-5	NA	CASSSLFSGEQYF	TGTGCCAGCAGCTCGCTTTTCTCGGGCGAGCAGTACTTC
NA	TRBJ2-5	TRBV6-4	NA	CASSADGTRTQYF	TGTGCCAGCAGTGCGGACGGGACCCGGACCCAGTACTTC
NA	TRBJ1-6	TRBV9	once	CASRVEGSNSPLHF	TGTGCCAGCAGGGTGGAGGGCAGTAATTCACCCCTCCACTTT
NA	TRBJ1-1	TRBV10-1	NA	CASSAFDRNTEAFF	TGCGCCAGCAGTGCATTTGACAGGAACACTGAAGCTTTCTTT
TRBD2	TRBJ2-2	TRBV7-2	few	CASSLVVAGGTGELFF	TGTGCCAGCAGCTTAGTGGTAGCGGGGGGGACCGGGGAGCTGTTTTTT
TRBD1	TRBJ2-7	TRBV5-4	NA	CASSLTGSSYEQYF	TGTGCCAGCAGCCTGACAGGGTCCTCCTACGAGCAGTACTTC
NA	TRBJ1-1	TRBV15	few	CATSRGRTNTEAFF	TGTGCCACCAGCAGAGGAAGGACGAACACTGAAGCTTTCTTT
TRBD2	TRBJ2-3	TRBV30	few	CAWSALAGGADTQYF	TGTGCCTGGAGTGCCCTAGCGGGGGGGGCAGATACGCAGTATTTT
NA	TRBJ2-3	TRBV18	NA	CASSPGDLQTQYF	TGTGCCAGCTCACCAGGGGATCTTCAAACGCAGTATTTT
TRBD2	TRBJ2-3	TRBV19	once	CASSDSITAGGRTDTQYF	TGTGCCAGTAGCGATAGTATAACAGCGGGAGGGCGCACAGATACGCAGTATTTT
NA	TRBJ1-1	TRBV6-5	NA	CASSLTRNTEAFF	TGTGCCAGCAGTCTAACGAGGAACACTGAAGCTTTCTTT
NA	TRBJ1-5	TRBV6-1	NA	CASSGTKAPPQHF	TGTGCCAGCAGTGGAACTAAGGCTCCGCCCCAGCATTTT
NA	TRBJ1-5	TRBV5-5	NA	CASSFGGHQPQHF	TGTGCCAGCAGCTTTGGGGGGCACCAGCCCCAGCATTTT
TRBD2	TRBJ2-3	TRBV5-6	NA	CASSSRGGADTQYF	TGTGCCAGCAGCTCCCGGGGGGGGGCCGATACGCAGTATTTT
NA	TRBJ1-3	TRBV30	NA	CAWSVLGIAGNTIYF	TGTGCCTGGAGTGTACTTGGAATTGCTGGAAACACCATATATTTT
TRBD2	TRBJ2-1	TRBV9	NA	CASSQGLAGYNEQFF	TGTGCCAGCAGCCAGGGACTAGCGGGTTACAATGAGCAGTTCTTC
NA	TRBJ2-7	TRBV7-9	once	CASSLGAYEQYF	TGTGCCAGCAGCTTAGGTGCCTACGAGCAGTACTTC
NA	TRBJ2-7	TRBV6-5	NA	CASQAARGPYEQYF	TGTGCCAGCCAGGCGGCCCGGGGGCCCTACGAGCAGTACTTC
TRBD1	TRBJ1-5	TRBV19	NA	CASSKGDRGGNQPQHF	TGTGCCAGTAGCAAGGGGGACAGGGGAGGAAATCAGCCCCAGCATTTT
TRBD2	TRBJ2-5	TRBV7-9	NA	CASSPLAGGGEAPQETQYF	TGTGCCAGCAGCCCTCTAGCGGGAGGAGGAGAGGCACCACAAGAGACCCAGTACTTC
NA	TRBJ2-4	TRBV5-8	NA	CASSNQGRAKNIQYF	TGTGCCAGCAGCAATCAGGGGAGGGCCAAAAACATTCAGTACTTC
TRBD1	TRBJ2-7	TRBV5-1	NA	CASSVPGTGMGEQYF	TGCGCCAGCAGCGTACCCGGGACAGGGATGGGCGAGCAGTACTTC
TRBD2	TRBJ2-5	TRBV18	NA	CASSPPPGLAGETQYF	TGTGCCAGCTCACCCCCTCCGGGACTAGCGGGGGAGACCCAGTACTTC
NA	TRBJ2-3	TRBV9	NA	CASSVDVGTDTQYF	TGTGCCAGCAGCGTAGATGTAGGGACAGATACGCAGTATTTT
TRBD1	TRBJ2-4	TRBV30	NA	CAWSGQGNGIQYF	TGTGCCTGGAGCGGACAGGGAAACGGCATTCAGTACTTC
NA	TRBJ2-7	TRBV19	once	CASSFRDESYEQYF	TGTGCCAGTAGTTTCCGGGACGAAAGTTACGAGCAGTACTTC
NA	TRBJ2-3	TRBV10-1	NA	CASSDTVDPTDTQYF	TGCGCCAGCAGTGATACGGTTGATCCCACAGATACGCAGTATTTT
TRBD1	TRBJ2-4	TRBV18	NA	CASSRTGASKNIQYF	TGTGCCAGCTCTCGGACAGGGGCGAGCAAAAACATTCAGTACTTC
NA	TRBJ2-1	TRBV1	NA	CTSSQVPLLAGSYNEQFF	TGCACCAGCAGCCAAGTCCCCCTTTTAGCGGGTTCCTACAATGAGCAGTTCTTC